Following are 17 T cell receptor beta chains from one sample sequenced in a study of blood T cell repertoires in COVID-19. Assay used: immunoSEQ multiplex PCR; TCRdb lists only in-frame clones, some missing. The sample contains 98,000 or so clones, about three quarters of which appear only once. Sequencing input: peripheral blood. These receptors originate from a woman between 35 and 50 years old with acute or convalescent COVID-19.

The genes are TRBV5-1 and TRBJ2-3, with D perhaps TRBD2 (6 bases). The CDR3 has 15 amino acids. Looked up from germline, CDR1 is SGHRS and CDR2 is YFSETQ. Trimming took 0 bases from V and 9 from J, leaving 17 bases between them. The CDR3 nucleotides are TGCGCCAGCAGCTTGGCGTCAGGGTCGGGGGAGACGCAGTATTTT. Translating it yields CASSLASGSGETQYF. The whole variable domain, filled in from reference TRBV5-1 and TRBJ2-3, reads KAGVTQTPRYLIKTRGQQVTLSCSPISGHRSVSWYQQTPGQGLQFLFEYFSETQRNKGNFPGRFSGRQFSNSRSEMNVSTLELGDSALYLCASSLASGSGETQYFGPGTRLTVL.

The rearrangement uses TRBV20-1 and TRBJ2-3; no firm D call. Germline values: CDR1 DFQATT, CDR2 SNEGSKA (reference sequence). V was clipped by 3 bases and J by 5 bases, with 6 bases between them. The CDR3 is made up of 11 amino acids. In DNA, the CDR3 is TGCAGTGCTAGGTCGGGAGATACGCAGTATTTT. Translated: CSARSGDTQYF.

This chain uses TRBV28 with TRBJ2-1, with 7 nucleotides matching TRBD2. V lost 1 base and J lost 5; bases outside the gene matches: 8. The CDR3 consists of 16 residues. Germline assignment: CDR1 MDHEN and CDR2 SYDVKM. In DNA form, the CDR3 reads TGTGCCAGCAGTTTATCCCCGGGACTACGACACAATGAGCAGTTCTTC. Protein sequence: CASSLSPGLRHNEQFF. The variable domain in full, completed from reference TRBV28 and TRBJ2-1, reads DVKVTQSSRYLVKRTGEKVFLECVQDMDHENMFWYRQDPGLGLRLIYFSYDVKMKEKGDIPEGYSVSREKKERFSLILESASTNQTSMYLCASSLSPGLRHNEQFFGPGTRLTVL.

V gene TRBV5-1 combines with J gene TRBJ2-7; D remains unclear. Germline V CDR1 and CDR2: SGHRS, YFSETQ. The CDR3 is 14 amino acids. The ends were cut back, 0 bases at V and 6 bases at J, with 13 bases in the middle. CDR3 nucleotide sequence: TGCGCCAGCAGCTTGGCCGCGGAGTACGGCGAGCAGTACTTC. Translating it yields CASSLAAEYGEQYF.

This clone was observed a single time. The chain carries TRBV28 and TRBJ1-6; 7 bases map to TRBD1. CDR1 and CDR2 from the germline V gene are MDHEN and SYDVKM. This CDR3 has 16 residues. V lost 3 bases and J lost 8; bases outside the gene matches: 10. The CDR3 loop is CASSFPPTQGDSPLHF. CDR3 nucleotides: TGTGCCAGCAGTTTTCCCCCGACTCAGGGGGATTCACCCCTCCACTTT.

The chain joins TRBV29-1 to TRBJ1-1; TRBD1 aligns across 7 bases. Germline CDR1 is SQVTM and CDR2 is ANQGSEA. This CDR3 is 13 amino acids long. Unmatched junction bases numbered 9, after V lost 6 bases and J lost 5 bases. The CDR3 region is CSVLTDRETEAFF. The DNA of the CDR3 is TGCAGCGTCCTGACTGACAGGGAGACTGAAGCTTTCTTT.

The genes are TRBV3-1 (or the pseudogene TRBV3-2) and TRBJ2-1; 11 bases align to TRBD2. Germline-derived CDR1 and CDR2 are LGHDT and YNNKEL (reference sequence). The ends lost 3 bases at V and 10 bases at J; junction bases unmatched: 11. This CDR3 is built from 16 residues. CDR3: CASSHSGGGTINEQFF. The CDR3 DNA is TGTGCCAGCAGCCATAGCGGGGGGGGCACAATTAACGAGCAGTTCTTC.

This chain connects TRBV4-3 to TRBJ2-3; D remains ambiguous. The CDR3 totals 16 residues. The V gene's germline CDR1 is LGHNA and CDR2 YSLEER. V shed 0 bases and J shed 0 bases, with 10 bases lying between them. CDR3 nucleotide sequence: TGCGCCAGCAGCCAAGAATGGTCCGGGAGCACAGATACGCAGTATTTT. This translates into CASSQEWSGSTDTQYF.

The CDR3 spells CASSQDLSPTNEKLFF. CDR3 nucleotide sequence: TGCGCCAGCAGCCAAGATTTGAGTCCAACTAATGAAAAACTGTTTTTT. V usage is TRBV4-1 and J usage is TRBJ1-4, with no clear D. V gave up 0 bases and J gave up 0 bases, with 8 bases separating them. This CDR3 has 16 residues. Germline CDR1 reads MGHRA; CDR2 reads YSYEKL.

This clone was picked up a small number of times. The V gene is TRBV18, the J gene TRBJ1-1; 9 bases map to TRBD1. The germline V gene encodes CDR1 KGHSH and CDR2 LQKENI. With 8 bases clipped from V and 6 bases from J, the junction kept 10 bases outside the gene matches. This CDR3 spans 14 amino acids. DNA of the CDR3: TGTGCCAGCACGCGACAGGGGGTAAGGGCTGAAGCTTTCTTT. Translating gives CASTRQGVRAEAFF. The full variable domain, its missing parts supplied by reference TRBV18 and TRBJ1-1, is NAGVMQNPRHLVRRRGQEARLRCSPMKGHSHVYWYRQLPEEGLKFMVYLQKENIIDESGMPKERFSAEFPKEGPSILRIQQVVRGDSAAYFCASTRQGVRAEAFFGQGTRLTVV.

V usage is TRBV24-1 and J usage is TRBJ2-5; D is possibly TRBD1 (6 bases). This CDR3 is built from 16 residues. Germline CDR1 KGHDR, CDR2 SFDVKD. The V end lost 5 bases, the J end lost 2 bases, and 17 bases lay between the germline ends. CDR3 region: CATSGTRDTLQETQYF. The DNA for the CDR3 is TGTGCCACCAGTGGCACCCGGGACACGTTACAAGAGACCCAGTACTTC.

This chain joins TRBV6-5 and TRBJ1-2; no firm D call. The germline V gene encodes CDR1 MNHEY and CDR2 SVGAGI. V lost 2 bases, J lost 7 bases, and 14 bases lay in between. This CDR3 is built from 14 residues. The CDR3 DNA sequence: TGTGCCAGCAGTTACGGGGAGAGGGAGGGTGGCTACACCTTC. Translation gives CASSYGEREGGYTF.

This chain connects TRBV15 to TRBJ2-2; weak D call: TRBD1 (6 bases). The germline V and J ends were trimmed by 1 base and 4 bases, with 13 bases remaining between them. The CDR3 spans 16 residues. Germline values: CDR1 LNHNV, CDR2 YYDKDF (reference sequence). The CDR3 sequence: CATSRVETGGTGELFF. Here the CDR3 DNA reads TGTGCCACCAGCAGAGTGGAGACAGGCGGCACCGGGGAGCTGTTTTTT.

The chain couples TRBV7-2 to TRBJ2-7, with 11 bases identical to TRBD2. With V trimmed by 2 bases and J by 4 bases, 7 bases remained unmatched. The germline V gene has CDR1 SGHTA and CDR2 FQGNSA. The CDR3 runs 16 residues. CDR3 amino acids: CASSLSGTSGIYEQYF. CDR3 in DNA: TGTGCCAGCAGCTTAAGCGGGACTAGCGGAATTTACGAGCAGTACTTC.

The J gene is TRBJ2-1, the V gene TRBV7-2, with a possible D match to TRBD1 (6 bases). The V end was cut by 5 bases, the J end by 9 bases, with 11 bases between. In germline, CDR1 is SGHTA, CDR2 FQGNSA. The CDR3 has 12 residues. The CDR3 reads CASSQTGREQFF. The CDR3 DNA is TGTGCCAGCAGCCAGACAGGTCGTGAGCAGTTCTTC. Full variable domain (remainder filled in from reference TRBV7-2 and TRBJ2-1): GAGVSQSPSNKVTEKGKDVELRCDPISGHTALYWYRQSLGQGLEFLIYFQGNSAPDKSGLPSDRFSAERTGGSVSTLTIQRTQQEDSAVYLCASSQTGREQFFGPGTRLTVL.

The chain couples TRBV19 to TRBJ2-1, with 12 positions matching TRBD2. Looked up from germline, CDR1 is LNHDA and CDR2 is SQIVND (reference sequence). The CDR3 spans 14 residues. J was trimmed by 9 bases and V by 6 bases; bases with no gene match: 6. The DNA of the CDR3 is TGTGCCAGTAGCCTAGCGGGGGGGCCAGTTGAGCAGTTCTTC. The encoded protein is CASSLAGGPVEQFF.

CDR3 nucleotide sequence: TGTGCCTGGAGGAGCTCTGGAAACACCATATATTTT. Its protein is CAWRSSGNTIYF. The V gene is TRBV30, the J gene TRBJ1-3; no clear D gene. Germline assignment: CDR1 GTSNPN and CDR2 SVGIG (reference sequence). V lost 3 bases to trimming and J lost 0 bases, with 3 bases between them. There are 12 residues in the CDR3.